Following are 29 T cell receptor beta chains from one sample sequenced in a study of blood T cells in healthy people across ages. The second PCR ran about 6 to 12 cycles with a sample-barcoded 5' primer and J-beta primers. TCRdb reprocessed the 5' RACE reads via MiXCR and lists one record per CDR3 protein. The sample has about 940,000 distinct CDR3 sequences; 48% are singletons. Material: blood. These receptors were taken from a young man in good health.

This clonotype was seen only a few times. The chain employs TRBV28 and TRBJ1-4, with D possibly TRBD1 on 6 matching bases. Trimming removed 8 bases at V and 10 bases at J, with 17 bases between. Looked up from germline, CDR1 is MDHEN and CDR2 is SYDVKM. There are 13 residues in the CDR3. CDR3 region: CASVRDLGGKLFF. The CDR3 coding sequence is TGTGCCAGCGTCCGGGATCTAGGGGGAAAACTGTTTTTT.

The table lists this clonotype with many counts. As DNA, the CDR3 is TGTGCCAGCACCTCGGTCGCAGTATCTAGCGGTTCCTACGAGCAGTACTTC. Translated: CASTSVAVSSGSYEQYF. This chain links TRBV6-2 or TRBV6-3 with TRBJ2-7, with 7 bases that match TRBD2. From germline, CDR1 is MNHEY and CDR2 SVGEGT. CDR3 length: 17 residues. Trimming cost V 7 bases and J 1 base; bases outside gene matches: 16.

This clonotype showed up just a few times. V is TRBV15 and J is TRBJ2-3; D might be TRBD2 (6 bases). V lost 0 bases to trimming and J lost 8 bases, with 15 bases between them. The CDR3 is 15 amino acids. Germline CDR1 is LNHNV and CDR2 is YYDKDF (reference sequence). The CDR3 DNA reads as TGTGCCACCAGCAGAGATCTAGCGAGTAAGGCTACGCAGTATTTT. This encodes CATSRDLASKATQYF.

This clonotype was recorded many times. The chain has TRBV4-1 and TRBJ2-3, with D hard to call. CDR3 length: 14 amino acids. From germline, CDR1 is MGHRA and CDR2 YSYEKL. V was trimmed by 1 base and J by 2 bases, leaving 7 bases between them. The chain's CDR3 is CASSQGPFTDTQYF. Here the CDR3 DNA reads TGCGCCAGCAGCCAAGGGCCGTTCACAGATACGCAGTATTTT.

In its sample, this clonotype was seen a few times. The chain uses TRBV20-1 and TRBJ1-6; D gene ambiguous. V was trimmed by 3 bases and J by 7 bases, leaving 16 bases between them. Germline V CDR1 and CDR2: DFQATT, SNEGSKA (reference sequence). The CDR3 totals 15 residues. Here the CDR3 reads CSASPLLSSNSPLHF. In nucleotides, the CDR3 is TGCAGTGCTAGTCCTCTTCTTTCTTCAAATTCACCCCTCCACTTT.

The chain is built from TRBV7-9 and TRBJ1-6, with 12 bases matching TRBD1. V was pared by 0 bases and J by 5 bases, with 8 bases of the junction left unmatched. In germline, CDR1 is SEHNR, CDR2 FQNEAQ (reference sequence). The CDR3 is 19 residues long. The CDR3 DNA sequence: TGTGCCAGCAGCTTAGCGAGCCCCGGGACAGGGGGCCATAATTCACCCCTCCACTTT. It translates to CASSLASPGTGGHNSPLHF.

Concerning this clonotype: The junction departs from the called germline gene at one end, perhaps through a read error. This chain joins TRBV29-1 and TRBJ2-6, with a possible D match to TRBD1 (5 bases). The CDR3 is 13 amino acids. CDR1 SQVTM and CDR2 ANQGSEA come from the germline V gene. CDR3 nucleotides: TGCAGCGTTGAAGGGTCTGGGGCCAACGCCCTGACTTTC. Its translation is CSVEGSGANALTF.

The chain carries TRBV28 and TRBJ2-7; 8 bases match TRBD2. This CDR3 has 15 residues. Germline-derived CDR1 and CDR2 are MDHEN and SYDVKM. Unmatched junction bases numbered 10, after V lost 3 bases and J lost 6 bases. CDR3 in DNA: TGTGCCAGCAGTTTTCGGGGACTAGTTCGTCCCGAGCAGTACTTC. The encoded protein is CASSFRGLVRPEQYF.

V and J are TRBV2 and TRBJ2-1; tentatively, D is TRBD1 (6 bases). Trimming removed 6 bases from V and 3 bases from J, with 9 bases in between. Germline loops: CDR1 SNHLY, CDR2 FYNNEI. This CDR3 spans 13 amino acids. CDR3 DNA: TGTGCCAGCAGCCAGGGGAACTACAATGAGCAGTTCTTC. Amino acid sequence: CASSQGNYNEQFF.

This clonotype has only one observation. The CDR3, as DNA: TGCAGTGCCGACATGAGGTCCCAGCCCCAGCATTTT. Protein: CSADMRSQPQHF. This rearrangement joins TRBV20-1 to TRBJ1-5; D remains unclear. The CDR3 sequence is 12 residues long. Trimming shortened V by 6 bases and J by 7 bases, and 13 bases separated the two germline ends. Germline CDR1 reads DFQATT; CDR2 reads SNEGSKA (reference sequence).

This clonotype showed up many times. The rearrangement joins TRBV7-2 to TRBJ2-1, with TRBD2 identical over 10 bases. The CDR3 is 15 residues long. With V trimmed by 3 bases and J by 7 bases, 6 bases remained unmatched. CDR1 is SGHTA and CDR2 is FQGNSA in the germline V gene. CDR3 DNA: TGTGCCAGCAGCTTGAGCGGGGGGGGCCGGAATGAGCAGTTCTTC. Protein sequence: CASSLSGGGRNEQFF.

The V gene is TRBV29-1, the J gene TRBJ2-7; D is perhaps TRBD1 (5 bases). This CDR3 has 12 residues. Germline CDR1 SQVTM, CDR2 ANQGSEA. With 7 bases removed from V and 6 bases from J, the gap between germline ends came to 16 bases. As DNA, the CDR3 is TGCAGCGCTGGCTCAGGGTCGGGCGAGCAGTACTTC. This codes for CSAGSGSGEQYF.

In DNA form, the CDR3 reads TGTGCCAGCAGTGACTCGACAGATGTGGGGCCAGATACGCAGTATTTT. It specifies CASSDSTDVGPDTQYF. V gene TRBV6-4 combines with J gene TRBJ2-3; tentative D call: TRBD1 (5 bases). V lost 0 bases and J 4 bases, leaving 14 bases between the germline ends. The length of the CDR3 is 16 residues. The V gene's germline CDR1 is MRHNA and CDR2 SNTAGT.

This rearrangement joins TRBV5-1 to TRBJ2-3; D might be TRBD1 (5 bases). V lost 0 bases and J lost 3, with 11 bases in between. The CDR3 covers 15 residues. CDR1 is SGHRS, CDR2 YFSETQ, per germline. The CDR3, as DNA: TGCGCCAGCAGCTTGGTCCCCCAGGGAACAGATACGCAGTATTTT. Its translation: CASSLVPQGTDTQYF.

This clonotype was detected only a few times. This chain joins TRBV12-3 or TRBV12-4 and TRBJ1-2, with D possibly being TRBD1 (5 bases). This CDR3 has 11 residues. The germline V and J ends were trimmed by 5 bases and 7 bases, with 8 bases remaining between them. CDR3 sequence (DNA): TGTGCCAGCAGTGAGGGGCCTGGCTACACCTTC. Translating it yields CASSEGPGYTF.

This rearrangement joins TRBV27 to TRBJ2-7; D may be TRBD1 (5 bases). This CDR3 comprises 15 residues. The germline V and J ends were trimmed by 5 bases and 0 bases, with 14 bases remaining between them. Per germline, CDR1 MNHEY and CDR2 SMNVEV (reference sequence). As DNA, the CDR3 is TGTGCCAGCAGTCCCCTGGCAGGGTCCTCCTACGAGCAGTACTTC. This gives the protein CASSPLAGSSYEQYF.

The chain employs TRBV20-1 and TRBJ1-2; 7 nucleotides align to TRBD1. Germline V CDR1 and CDR2: DFQATT, SNEGSKA (reference sequence). Losses at the gene ends were 6 bases for V and 7 bases for J; bases not matched to a gene: 11. The CDR3 contains 13 residues. The CDR3 region is CSASTDRDSGYTF. For the CDR3, the DNA is TGCAGTGCGAGTACAGACAGGGATAGTGGCTACACCTTC.

The chain employs TRBV28 and TRBJ2-5; 7 bases are a match to TRBD1. The CDR3 spans 13 residues. Germline V gene sequence: CDR1 MDHEN, CDR2 SYDVKM. V shed 6 bases, J shed 1 base, and the junction held 2 bases outside the gene matches. CDR3 loop: CASRGQPQETQYF. The CDR3 DNA sequence: TGTGCCAGCAGGGGACAGCCCCAAGAGACCCAGTACTTC.

The J gene is TRBJ1-6, the V gene TRBV12-3 or TRBV12-4; D unresolved. V shed 6 bases and J shed 10 bases, with 13 bases lying between them. The CDR3 totals 13 residues. Here the CDR3 DNA reads TGTGCCAGCAGGGGGATTGGGCTATCACCCCTCCACTTT. Translated, it gives CASRGIGLSPLHF.

The chain has TRBV10-3 and TRBJ2-5; D is unclear. Germline CDR1 and CDR2: ENHRY and SYGVKD. Trimming removed 4 bases from V and 2 bases from J, with 5 bases in between. The CDR3 has 12 residues. CDR3 amino acids: CAISVEQETQYF. DNA of the CDR3: TGTGCCATCAGTGTTGAACAAGAGACCCAGTACTTC.

This clonotype was recorded a few times. The chain uses TRBV27 and TRBJ2-7, with TRBD2 matching over 7 bases. V lost 3 bases, J lost 5 bases, and 7 bases stayed unmatched. This CDR3 comprises 14 residues. Looked up from germline, CDR1 is MNHEY and CDR2 is SMNVEV (reference sequence). The CDR3 bases are TGTGCCAGCAGTTTCCTTACTAGCGCCCACGAGCAGTACTTC. As protein: CASSFLTSAHEQYF.

This clonotype showed up many times. The chain uses TRBV20-1 and TRBJ2-5; either TRBD1 or TRBD2 may fit D (5 bases each). Trimming pared 6 bases from V and 5 bases from J, leaving 16 bases between. This CDR3 comprises 13 residues. From germline, CDR1 is DFQATT and CDR2 SNEGSKA (reference sequence). Here the CDR3 reads CSARGSVGETQYF. CDR3 sequence (DNA): TGCAGTGCAAGGGGTAGCGTCGGGGAGACCCAGTACTTC.

This clonotype was counted between two and nine times. V gene TRBV6-1 combines with J gene TRBJ1-4, with D perhaps matching TRBD1 (5 bases). The length of the CDR3 is 15 residues. The V gene lost 5 bases and the J gene lost 4 bases, with 14 bases spanning the gap. Germline CDR1 MNHNS, CDR2 SASEGT. As DNA, the CDR3 is TGTGCCAGCAGTCCGCGACAGTTAAATAATGAAAAACTGTTTTTT. Its translation: CASSPRQLNNEKLFF.

This chain uses TRBV6-2 or TRBV6-3 with TRBJ1-1; the D gene is possibly TRBD1 (6 bases). This CDR3 has 16 residues. V lost 2 bases to trimming and J lost 1 base, with 14 bases between them. Germline V gene data show CDR1 as MNHEY and CDR2 as SVGEGT. The CDR3 DNA is TGTGCCAGCAGTTACGTCGGGGGCCGGTCGAACACTGAAGCTTTCTTT. The encoded protein is CASSYVGGRSNTEAFF.

V usage is TRBV6-5 and J usage is TRBJ2-7; D not resolved. Trimming pared 0 bases from V and 6 bases from J, leaving 6 bases between. Germline CDR1 MNHEY, CDR2 SVGAGI. This CDR3 is 12 amino acids long. The CDR3 loop reads CASSYSAVEQYF. The DNA of the CDR3 is TGTGCCAGCAGTTACTCTGCGGTCGAGCAGTACTTC.

This clonotype showed up just a few times. This chain connects TRBV28 to TRBJ2-5; the D is unclear. V dropped 5 bases and J dropped 5 bases, with 15 bases sitting between them. Germline V gene sequence: CDR1 MDHEN, CDR2 SYDVKM. This CDR3 is built from 14 residues. The CDR3 DNA reads as TGTGCCAGCAGTCTAGTGGGCCATGGGGAGACCCAGTACTTC. Translation: CASSLVGHGETQYF.

The rearrangement links TRBV7-9 to TRBJ2-1; D perhaps matches TRBD2 (6 bases). V shed 5 bases and J shed 0 bases, with 17 bases lying between them. The CDR3 runs 17 residues. Germline-derived CDR1 and CDR2 are SEHNR and FQNEAQ (reference sequence). CDR3 DNA sequence: TGTGCCAGCAGCCCTAGGAGGGCAGGGAGCTCCTACAATGAGCAGTTCTTC. It translates to CASSPRRAGSSYNEQFF. Supplemented by reference TRBV7-9 and TRBJ2-1, the full variable domain reads DTGVSQNPRHKITKRGQNVTFRCDPISEHNRLYWYRQTLGQGPEFLTYFQNEAQLEKSRLLSDRFSAERPKGSFSTLEIQRTEQGDSAMYLCASSPRRAGSSYNEQFFGPGTRLTVL.

This clonotype was recorded only once. A much larger clone is a single base away; this may be a read error. The chain carries TRBV27 and TRBJ2-5; D gene unclear. Germline V gene sequence: CDR1 MNHEY, CDR2 SMNVEV (reference sequence). The CDR3 covers 13 residues. The CDR3 protein is CASSVSPQETQYF. The CDR3 DNA reads as TGTGCCAGCAGTGTATCTCCCCAAGAGACCCAGTACTTC.

This clonotype was observed at least ten times. J is TRBJ2-7 and V is TRBV12-3 or TRBV12-4; D might be TRBD2 (5 bases). V was cut by 6 bases and J by 1 base, with 10 bases left in between. The CDR3 has 13 residues. The CDR3 reads CASSERVSYEQYF. The CDR3 DNA reads TGTGCCAGCAGCGAGAGGGTTTCCTACGAGCAGTACTTC.